The present TCR beta chain was sequenced within a study of blood T cells in healthy people across ages. Study-level results: Donors of long life had a larger count of naive CD4+ cells and greater diversity than aged donors. With naive T cell percentage, TCR beta diversity showed a strong correlation.

Peripheral blood was drawn, about 9.1 milliliters per donor. Next came a second PCR, run for about 6 to 12 cycles, which used a sample-barcoded 5' primer along with a J-beta primer mix. Every molecule of cDNA carried a tag from a template-switch adaptor with 12 random nucleotides. A single record per CDR3 protein comes from TCRdb applying MiXCR to the 5' RACE reads. The sample contains fewer than 950,000 distinct CDR3 sequences, about 48% of which appear only once. This clonotype was counted only a few times. Its antigen is undetermined. V lost 0 bases to trimming and J lost 13 bases, with 19 bases between them. The CDR3 loop spans 15 amino acids. CDR1 is SGHAT, CDR2 FQNNGV, per germline.

This receptor was taken from an elderly man in good health. The sequenced sample was blood. The V gene is TRBV11-2, the J gene TRBJ2-4, with D perhaps matching TRBD2 (7 bases). The CDR3 spells CASSLDPGGGREQYF. As DNA, the CDR3 is TGTGCCAGCAGCTTAGATCCTGGGGGGGGCAGGGAGCAGTACTTC.